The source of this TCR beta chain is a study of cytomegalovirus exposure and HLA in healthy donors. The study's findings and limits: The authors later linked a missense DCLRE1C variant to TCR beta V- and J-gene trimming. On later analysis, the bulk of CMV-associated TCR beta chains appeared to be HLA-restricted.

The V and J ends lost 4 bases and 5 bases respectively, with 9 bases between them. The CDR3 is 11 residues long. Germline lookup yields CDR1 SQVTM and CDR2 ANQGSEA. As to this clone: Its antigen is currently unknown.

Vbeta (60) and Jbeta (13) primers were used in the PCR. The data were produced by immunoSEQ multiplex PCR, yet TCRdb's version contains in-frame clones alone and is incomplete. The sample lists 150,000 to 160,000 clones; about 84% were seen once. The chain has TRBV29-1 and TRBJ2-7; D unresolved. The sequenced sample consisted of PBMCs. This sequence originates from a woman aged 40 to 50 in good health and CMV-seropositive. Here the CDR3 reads CSVVQVHEQYF. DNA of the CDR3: TGCAGCGTTGTCCAGGTCCACGAGCAGTACTTC.